This T cell receptor beta chain is from a study of blood T cell repertoires in COVID-19. As for the study in general: Specimens from acute and convalescent COVID-19 originated in the United States, Italy and Spain.

The germline CDR1 and CDR2 sequences are SGHNT and YYREEE (reference sequence). The V end was cut by 4 bases, the J end by 5 bases, with 15 bases between. There are 14 residues in the CDR3. Generated by immunoSEQ multiplex PCR, the TCRdb table keeps only in-frame clones and is missing some. This sample yields around 110,000 clones, of which 75% to 95% are seen a single time; about 1.9% belongs to the top ten. The V and J genes are TRBV5-4 and TRBJ2-5, with D maybe TRBD2 (5 bases). The sequence was obtained from a human donor with active COVID-19. The donor label of this sample is uncertain. Sequencing used peripheral blood. The CDR3 reads CASSPGPRGETQYF. CDR3 sequence (DNA): TGTGCCAGCAGCCCCGGGCCCCGAGGGGAGACCCAGTACTTC.